This T cell receptor beta chain was observed in a study of T cell responses to AZD1222 COVID-19 vaccine. Study-wide findings and caveats: Dominant CD4 TCR responses targeted spike regions 160-218 and 743-854. White British people made up most donors, females outnumbered males, and clonal diversity was possibly underestimated.

As regards this clone: The target antigen is unknown. One end of the junction is discordant with germline, which a read error may explain.

Sequencing used immunoSEQ multiplex PCR; TCRdb keeps in-frame clones, though not all of them. The table has some 79,000 clones, 70% to 90% seen once; the top ten hold over 10%. The CDR3 spans 12 residues. The germline gives CDR1 SGHDN, CDR2 FVKESK. Pooled together were second doses at about 4 or about 12 weeks. The source of this sequence is an adult who received the AZD1222 COVID-19 vaccine. The rearrangement joins TRBV14 to TRBJ2-4; TRBD1 aligns across 9 bases. The sample here was peripheral blood, taken 28 days after the second AZD1222 dose. DNA of the CDR3: TGTGCCAGCAGCACTTCCGGGGACAGGGTGGACTTC. Translation: CASSTSGDRVDF.